This T cell receptor (beta chain) was sequenced during a study of T cell changes during pregnancy in multiple sclerosis. Clones were read by immunoSEQ multiplex PCR, and TCRdb kept only the in-frame ones, dropping some. This sample has 25,000 to 30,000 clones, with around 86% found just once. Deletions cut 4 bases from V and 0 bases from J, with 7 bases between. Germline assignment: CDR1 SNHLY and CDR2 FYNNEI. This CDR3 spans 13 amino acids. The V and J genes are TRBV2 and TRBJ2-7; TRBD1 might be the D (5 bases). The clonotype originates from a female donor in good health, enrolled as a control in a pregnancy study. The sequencing used CD4+ T cells from peripheral blood mononuclear cells, collected in the first trimester of pregnancy. The CDR3 DNA reads as TGTGCCAGCAGTGCCGACAGCTCCTACGAGCAGTACTTC. Translated: CASSADSSYEQYF. The complete variable domain, with remaining parts taken from reference TRBV2 and TRBJ2-7, reads EPEVTQTPSHQVTQMGQEVILRCVPISNHLYFYWYRQILGQKVEFLVSFYNNEISEKSEIFDDQFSVERPDGSNFTLKIRSTKLEDSAMYFCASSADSSYEQYFGPGTRLTVT.